The sequence of this T cell receptor (beta chain) was determined in a study of shared clonotypes between healthy human individuals. Assay used: immunoSEQ multiplex PCR; TCRdb lists only in-frame clones, some missing. The table includes 490,000 or so clones, around 80% detected once. The ends lost 6 bases at V and 7 bases at J; junction bases unmatched: 10. CDR1 is MNHEY, CDR2 SVGAGI, per germline. The CDR3 spans 15 residues. Sequencing was done on a sample of PBMCs. The receptor's source is a woman aged 40 to 50 in good health. Some clones in this sample may be carry-over from other donors' samples. The gene calls are TRBV6-5 and TRBJ1-4, with TRBD1 matching over 8 bases. DNA of the CDR3: TGTGCCAGCAGGGCCTCTTGGACAGGGAGTGAAAAACTGTTTTTT. Amino acids: CASRASWTGSEKLFF.